This TCR beta chain emerged from a study of blood T cells in healthy people across ages. The CDR3 is made up of 16 amino acids. Trimming took off 6 bases at V and 1 base at J, with 16 bases between the two ends. The use of a sample-barcoded 5' primer and a J-beta primer mix characterized a second PCR of roughly 6 to 11 cycles. Via MiXCR, TCRdb re-called the 5' RACE reads, giving one row per CDR3 protein. The sample lists a few hundred thousand distinct CDR3 sequences, 27% occurring once. Healthy Caucasian individuals from Russia aged about 6 to 95 were enrolled as donors. These data also featured in a second study, about T cells of mothers and their children. That study adds: Related and unrelated pairs show TCR recombination output that thymic selection shapes similarly.

V usage is TRBV12-3 or TRBV12-4 and J usage is TRBJ1-5, with D tentatively TRBD1 (6 bases). The sequenced sample consisted of blood. This TCR came from a boy aged 2 to 10 in good health. This chain's CDR3 is CASSLTTGGSNQPQHF. The CDR3 DNA follows: TGTGCCAGCAGCCTGACGACAGGCGGAAGCAATCAGCCCCAGCATTTT.